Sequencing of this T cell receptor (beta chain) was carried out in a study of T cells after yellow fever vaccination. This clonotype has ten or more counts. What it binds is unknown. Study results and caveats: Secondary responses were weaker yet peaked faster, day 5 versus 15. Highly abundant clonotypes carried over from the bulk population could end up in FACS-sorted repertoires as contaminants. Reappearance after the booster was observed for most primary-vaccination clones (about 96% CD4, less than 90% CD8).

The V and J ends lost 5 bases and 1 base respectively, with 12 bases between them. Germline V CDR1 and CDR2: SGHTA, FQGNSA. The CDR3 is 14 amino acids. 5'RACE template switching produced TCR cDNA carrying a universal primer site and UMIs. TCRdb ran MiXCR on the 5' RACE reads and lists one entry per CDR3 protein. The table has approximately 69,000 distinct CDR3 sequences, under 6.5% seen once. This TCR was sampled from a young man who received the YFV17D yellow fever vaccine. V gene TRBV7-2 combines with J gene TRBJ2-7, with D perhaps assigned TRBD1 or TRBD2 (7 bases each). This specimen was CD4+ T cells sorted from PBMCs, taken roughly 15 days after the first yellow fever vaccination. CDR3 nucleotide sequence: TGTGCCAGCAGCCAGGGGGAGGGGTCCTACGAGCAGTACTTC. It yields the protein CASSQGEGSYEQYF.